This TCR beta chain was recorded in a study of prognosis after radiotherapy for stage I lung cancer. Multiplex PCR, run in two rounds, amplified TCR beta CDR3 from genomic DNA. Amplification in first-round PCR relied on primers specific to each TRBV and TRBJ gene. There were universal primers used in the second PCR round. In TCRdb, the multiplex PCR reads were re-called with MiXCR into one record per CDR3 protein. The sample includes some 38,000 distinct CDR3 sequences, around a quarter of them seen just once. Germline values: CDR1 MDHEN, CDR2 SYDVKM. There are 15 residues in the CDR3. V lost 6 bases and J lost 1; bases outside the gene matches: 5.

The clonotype comes from a donor aged 50 or older with non-small cell lung cancer. Sequencing used PBMCs, obtained before or after stereotactic body radiation therapy (not recorded which). The gene calls are TRBV28 and TRBJ2-1; 8 bases line up with TRBD1. CDR3 in amino acids: CASSSTGGSYNEQFF. In DNA form, the CDR3 reads TGTGCCAGCAGCTCAACAGGGGGGTCCTACAATGAGCAGTTCTTC. The variable domain in full, with the rest retrieved from reference TRBV28 and TRBJ2-1, is DVKVTQSSRYLVKRTGEKVFLECVQDMDHENMFWYRQDPGLGLRLIYFSYDVKMKEKGDIPEGYSVSREKKERFSLILESASTNQTSMYLCASSSTGGSYNEQFFGPGTRLTVL.